The clone carrying this TCR beta chain was observed many times. Then a second PCR, running roughly 7 to 12 cycles, was carried out with a sample-barcoded 5' primer and a J-beta primer mix. In TCRdb, the 5' RACE reads were re-called with MiXCR into one record per CDR3 protein. The data show about 640,000 distinct CDR3 sequences, with 25% to 30% seen just once and roughly 14% held by the top ten. The data originate from a study of blood T cells in healthy people across ages. The CDR3 consists of 13 residues. CDR1 and CDR2 from the germline V gene are DFQATT and SNEGSKA (reference sequence). V was cut by 4 bases and J by 0 bases, with 10 bases left in between.

Specimen: blood. The receptor was isolated from an elderly woman in good health. The J gene is TRBJ2-7, the V gene TRBV20-1; tentative D call: TRBD1 (5 bases). CDR3 nucleotide sequence: TGCAGTGCTAACACAGGTGCCTCCTACGAGCAGTACTTC. Its translation is CSANTGASYEQYF.